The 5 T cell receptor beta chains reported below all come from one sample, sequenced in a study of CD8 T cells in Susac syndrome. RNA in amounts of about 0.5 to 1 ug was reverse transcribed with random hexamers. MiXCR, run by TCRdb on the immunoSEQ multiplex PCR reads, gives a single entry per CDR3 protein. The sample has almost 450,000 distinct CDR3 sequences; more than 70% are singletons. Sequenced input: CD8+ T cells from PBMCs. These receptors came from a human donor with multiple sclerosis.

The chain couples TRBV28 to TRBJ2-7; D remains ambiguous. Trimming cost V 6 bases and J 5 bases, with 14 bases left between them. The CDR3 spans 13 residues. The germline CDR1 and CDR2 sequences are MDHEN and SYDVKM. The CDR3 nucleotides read TGTGCCAGCAGCTTAGGGTATCAGGACGAGCAGTACTTC. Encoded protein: CASSLGYQDEQYF. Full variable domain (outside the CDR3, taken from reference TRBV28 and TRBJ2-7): DVKVTQSSRYLVKRTGEKVFLECVQDMDHENMFWYRQDPGLGLRLIYFSYDVKMKEKGDIPEGYSVSREKKERFSLILESASTNQTSMYLCASSLGYQDEQYFGPGTRLTVT.

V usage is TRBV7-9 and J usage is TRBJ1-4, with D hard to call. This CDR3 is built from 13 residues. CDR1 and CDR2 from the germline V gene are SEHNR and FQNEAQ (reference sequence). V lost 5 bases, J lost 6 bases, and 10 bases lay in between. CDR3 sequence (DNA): TGTGCCAGCAGCCCCCCGGAGGATGAAAAACTGTTTTTT. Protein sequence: CASSPPEDEKLFF.

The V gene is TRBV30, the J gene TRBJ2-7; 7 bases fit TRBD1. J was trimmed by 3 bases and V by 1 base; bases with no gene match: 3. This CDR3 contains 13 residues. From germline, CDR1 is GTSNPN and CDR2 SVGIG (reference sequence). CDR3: CAWSGRGNYEQYF. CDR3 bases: TGTGCCTGGAGTGGCAGGGGGAACTACGAGCAGTACTTC.

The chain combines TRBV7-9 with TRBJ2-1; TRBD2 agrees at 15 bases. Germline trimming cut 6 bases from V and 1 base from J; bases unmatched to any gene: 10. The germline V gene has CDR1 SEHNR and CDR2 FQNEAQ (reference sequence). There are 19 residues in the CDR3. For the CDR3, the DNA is TGTGCCAGCAGGTGGACTAGCGGGAGGGCCCCAACGTCCTACAATGAGCAGTTCTTC. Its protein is CASRWTSGRAPTSYNEQFF.

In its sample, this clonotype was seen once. The CDR3 bases are TGTGCCAGCATAGTCGCGACTGCCGTTCTTCCCCATGAGCAGTTCTTC. It codes for CASIVATAVLPHEQFF. The rearrangement uses TRBV2 and TRBJ2-1; D is uncertain. V lost 7 bases, J lost 8 bases, and 24 bases lay in between. The CDR3 contains 16 residues. Germline V CDR1 and CDR2: SNHLY, FYNNEI. Supplemented by reference TRBV2 and TRBJ2-1, the full variable domain reads EPEVTQTPSHQVTQMGQEVILRCVPISNHLYFYWYRQILGQKVEFLVSFYNNEISEKSEIFDDQFSVERPDGSNFTLKIRSTKLEDSAMYFCASIVATAVLPHEQFFGPGTRLTVL.